This TCR beta chain appears in the sequencing data of a study of OX40 agonist ivuxolimab in advanced cancers. Findings and limits, study-wide: Expansion of clones was among the lowest in partial responders at 0.1-3.0 mg/kg.

Libraries were prepared by immunoSEQ multiplex PCR; TCRdb keeps only in-frame clonotypes and omits some of them. The sample consists of about 14,000 clones, more than 75% of them appearing once. As regards this clone: What it binds is not known.

Germline V gives CDR1 SGHTS, CDR2 YDEGEE. This CDR3 has 14 residues. Trimming shortened V by 0 bases and J by 3 bases, and 10 bases separated the two germline ends. This sequence joins TRBV5-8 and TRBJ2-7; D may be TRBD2 (6 bases). This specimen consisted of CD4+ or CD8+ T cells sorted from blood, obtained in a trial of the OX40 agonist ivuxolimab. The receptor's source is an adult with an advanced solid tumor such as melanoma, head and neck, liver or kidney cancer. The CDR3 region is CASSLGRRGYEQYF. In nucleotides, the CDR3 is TGTGCCAGCAGCTTGGGCCGGAGGGGCTACGAGCAGTACTTC.